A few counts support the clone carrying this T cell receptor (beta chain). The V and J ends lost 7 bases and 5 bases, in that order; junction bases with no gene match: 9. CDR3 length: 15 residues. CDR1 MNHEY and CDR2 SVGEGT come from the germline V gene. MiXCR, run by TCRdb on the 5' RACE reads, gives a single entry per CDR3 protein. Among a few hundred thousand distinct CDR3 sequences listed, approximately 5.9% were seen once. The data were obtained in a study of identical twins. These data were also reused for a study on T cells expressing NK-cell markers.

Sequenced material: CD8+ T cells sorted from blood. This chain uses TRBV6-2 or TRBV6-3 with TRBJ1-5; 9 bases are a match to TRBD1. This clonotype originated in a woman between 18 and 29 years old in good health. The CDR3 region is CASKTEDRGYQPQHF. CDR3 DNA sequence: TGTGCCAGCAAGACCGAGGACAGGGGATATCAGCCCCAGCATTTT.